Listed below are T cell receptor beta chains from one sample, sequenced in a study of OX40 agonist ivuxolimab in advanced cancers. Libraries were prepared by immunoSEQ multiplex PCR; TCRdb keeps only in-frame clonotypes and omits some of them. The sample has about 50,000 clones; 80% to 90% are singletons. The source was CD4+ or CD8+ T cells sorted from blood, collected in a trial of the OX40 agonist ivuxolimab. Receptors originate from an adult with an advanced solid tumor such as melanoma, head and neck, liver or kidney cancer. The CDR3 runs from the conserved cysteine through the conserved F or W. Fields, in order: clone size, V gene, J gene, D gene, CDR3 protein, CDR3 DNA. A D gene is named only where the DNA matches it firmly. A clone size is listed for some rows: how often the clone was seen (once, few, many), or a class if it is expanded.

>NA|TRBV5-1|TRBJ1-4|NA
CASSLAGQPNEKLFF
TGCGCCAGCAGCTTGGCCGGACAGCCTAATGAAAAACTGTTTTTT
>NA|TRBV28|TRBJ2-7|TRBD1
CASSLLLGTGYEQYF
TGTGCCAGCAGTCTCTTATTGGGGACAGGCTACGAGCAGTACTTC
>NA|TRBV10-3|TRBJ1-2|NA
CAIYSEGNYGYTF
TGTGCCATCTATAGCGAGGGGAACTATGGCTACACCTTC
>NA|TRBV10-1|TRBJ2-2|NA
CASRAGAGDTGELFF
TGCGCCAGCAGGGCCGGGGCAGGGGACACCGGGGAGCTGTTTTTT
>NA|TRBV4-2|TRBJ2-3|TRBD2
CASSHSGVTDTQYF
TGTGCCAGCAGCCATAGCGGGGTCACAGATACGCAGTATTTT
>NA|TRBV29-1|TRBJ1-1|TRBD1
CSALGQGETEAFF
TGCAGCGCGCTGGGACAGGGAGAGACTGAAGCTTTCTTT
>NA|TRBV5-5|TRBJ1-5|TRBD1
CASSPSSPGQGGNQPQHF
TGTGCCAGCAGCCCCTCCTCCCCGGGACAGGGAGGCAATCAGCCCCAGCATTTT
>NA|TRBV4-3|TRBJ2-4|NA
CASSQETYEGPKNIQYF
TGCGCCAGCAGCCAAGAAACTTACGAGGGGCCCAAAAACATTCAGTACTTC
>NA|TRBV7-2|TRBJ1-2|NA
CASSLGWASPHGYTF
TGTGCCAGCAGCTTAGGGTGGGCGTCACCCCATGGCTACACCTTC
>NA|TRBV6-5|TRBJ1-3|TRBD1
CASRKGQRGNTIYF
TGTGCCAGCAGAAAGGGACAGCGAGGAAACACCATATATTTT
>once|TRBV30|TRBJ1-1|NA
CAWSPPEGWTEAFF
TGTGCCTGGAGTCCCCCAGAAGGGTGGACTGAAGCTTTCTTT
>NA|TRBV11-2|TRBJ1-1|NA
CASSVRGRNTEAFF
TGTGCCAGCAGCGTCCGGGGCAGGAACACTGAAGCTTTCTTT
>once|TRBV7-2|TRBJ2-1|NA
CASSPQTGRENEQFF
TGTGCCAGCAGCCCCCAGACAGGGCGGGAGAATGAGCAGTTCTTC
>NA|TRBV6-5|TRBJ2-5|TRBD1
CASSLEQGAGEQYF
TGTGCCAGCAGTTTGGAACAGGGGGCCGGAGAGCAGTACTTC
>NA|TRBV30|TRBJ1-3|NA
CAWKPLSPGNTIYF
TGTGCCTGGAAGCCCCTTTCCCCTGGAAACACCATATATTTT
>once|TRBV7-6|TRBJ2-7|NA
CASSTQGWSDEQYF
TGTGCCAGCAGTACCCAGGGATGGAGCGACGAGCAGTACTTC
>NA|TRBV10-3|TRBJ2-3|NA
CAINGADTQYF
TGTGCCATCAACGGGGCAGATACGCAGTATTTT
>NA|TRBV5-6|TRBJ2-6|NA
CASSLVFHSGANVLTF
TGTGCCAGCAGCTTGGTTTTTCACTCTGGGGCCAACGTCCTGACTTTC
>NA|TRBV28|TRBJ2-4|NA
CASSRAGPLHQYF
TGTGCCAGCAGTCGGGCAGGCCCCCTTCATCAGTACTTC
>NA|TRBV9|TRBJ2-1|NA
CASSEAGSSYNEQFF
TGTGCCAGCAGCGAGGCGGGTAGCTCCTACAATGAGCAGTTCTTC
>NA|TRBV9|TRBJ1-1|TRBD1
CASSPTGGGGAGEAFF
TGTGCCAGCAGCCCCACAGGAGGAGGGGGCGCCGGTGAAGCTTTCTTT
>NA|TRBV21-1|TRBJ1-5|NA
CASSKVRTGRVSQPQHF
TGTGCCAGCAGCAAAGTTCGGACAGGGAGGGTTAGTCAGCCCCAGCATTTT